This T cell receptor (beta chain) was documented in a study of cytomegalovirus exposure and HLA in healthy donors. PCR was performed using 60 Vbeta and 13 Jbeta primers. The assay was immunoSEQ multiplex PCR, and TCRdb's table has in-frame clones only and misses some. The repertoire consists of some 200,000 clones, with roughly 87% occurring once and the leading ten covering 0.2% to 0.3%. This clone came up once. CDR3 length equals 13 residues. The germline V gene has CDR1 GTSNPN and CDR2 SVGIG (reference sequence). V was shortened by 8 bases and J by 2 bases, with 16 bases between the two germline ends.

This clonotype originated in a girl under two years old in good health and CMV-seronegative. Sample: PBMCs. The chain employs TRBV30 and TRBJ2-7; a weak D match, TRBD1 (6 bases). CDR3 in DNA: TGTGCCGGAAAGGACAGTAGACCCTACGAGCAGTACTTC. As protein: CAGKDSRPYEQYF.